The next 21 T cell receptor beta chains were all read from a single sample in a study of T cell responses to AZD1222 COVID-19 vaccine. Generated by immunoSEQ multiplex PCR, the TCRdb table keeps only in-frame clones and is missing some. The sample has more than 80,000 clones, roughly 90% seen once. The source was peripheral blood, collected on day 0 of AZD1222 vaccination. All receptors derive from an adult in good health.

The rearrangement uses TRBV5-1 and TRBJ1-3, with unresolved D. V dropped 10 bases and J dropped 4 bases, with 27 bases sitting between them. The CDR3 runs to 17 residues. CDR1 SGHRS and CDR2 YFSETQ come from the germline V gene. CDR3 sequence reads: CAPKGGLTPWSGNTIYF. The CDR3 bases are TGCGCCCCTAAAGGAGGTCTCACACCATGGTCCGGAAACACCATATATTTT.

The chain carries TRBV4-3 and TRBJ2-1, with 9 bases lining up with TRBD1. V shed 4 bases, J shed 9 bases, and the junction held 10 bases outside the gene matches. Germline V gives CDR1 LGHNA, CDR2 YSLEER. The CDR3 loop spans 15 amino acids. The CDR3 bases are TGCGCCAGCAGCCTCCGTGGGACAGGGACGGGTGAGCAGTTCTTC. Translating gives CASSLRGTGTGEQFF.

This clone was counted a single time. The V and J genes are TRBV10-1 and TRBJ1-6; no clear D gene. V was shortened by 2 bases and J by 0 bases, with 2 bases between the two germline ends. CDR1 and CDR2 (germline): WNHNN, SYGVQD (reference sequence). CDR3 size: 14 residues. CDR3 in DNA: TGCGCCAGCAGTGAGAGCTCCTATAATTCACCCCTCCACTTT. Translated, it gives CASSESSYNSPLHF.

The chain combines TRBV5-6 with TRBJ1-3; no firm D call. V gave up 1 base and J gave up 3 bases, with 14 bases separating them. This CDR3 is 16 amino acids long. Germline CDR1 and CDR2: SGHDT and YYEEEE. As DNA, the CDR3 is TGTGCCAGCAGCTTGAGGCAGCGACCCCTTGGAAACACCATATATTTT. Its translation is CASSLRQRPLGNTIYF.

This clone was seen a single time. CDR3 DNA sequence: TGCAGCGTTGAAGATATAGCGGATTCACACACAGATACGCAGTATTTT. It translates to CSVEDIADSHTDTQYF. The chain recombines TRBV29-1 with TRBJ2-3; possibly TRBD2 for D (6 bases). CDR1 SQVTM and CDR2 ANQGSEA come from the germline V gene. CDR3 length: 16 amino acids. Between the trimmed V and J ends, which lost 0 bases and 2 bases, there was a span of 15 bases.

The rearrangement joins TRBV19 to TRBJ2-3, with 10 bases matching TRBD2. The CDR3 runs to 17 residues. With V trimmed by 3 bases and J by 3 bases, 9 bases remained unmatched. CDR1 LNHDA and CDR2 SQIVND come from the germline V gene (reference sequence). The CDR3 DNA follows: TGTGCCAGTAGTATTAGGGCTAGCGGGAGAGGGACAGATACGCAGTATTTT. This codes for CASSIRASGRGTDTQYF.

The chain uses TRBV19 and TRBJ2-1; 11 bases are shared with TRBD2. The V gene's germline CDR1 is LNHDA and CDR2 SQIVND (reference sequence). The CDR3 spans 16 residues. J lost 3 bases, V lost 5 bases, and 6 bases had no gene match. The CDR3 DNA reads TGTGCCAGTAGTGGGAGACTAGCGGGGCGCTACAATGAGCAGTTCTTC. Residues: CASSGRLAGRYNEQFF.

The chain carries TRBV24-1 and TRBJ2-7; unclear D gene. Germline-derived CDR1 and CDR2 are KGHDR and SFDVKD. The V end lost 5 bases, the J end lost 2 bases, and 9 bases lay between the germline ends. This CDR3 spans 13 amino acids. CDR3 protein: CATSAAAPYEQYF. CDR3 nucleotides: TGTGCCACCAGTGCGGCGGCCCCCTACGAGCAGTACTTC.

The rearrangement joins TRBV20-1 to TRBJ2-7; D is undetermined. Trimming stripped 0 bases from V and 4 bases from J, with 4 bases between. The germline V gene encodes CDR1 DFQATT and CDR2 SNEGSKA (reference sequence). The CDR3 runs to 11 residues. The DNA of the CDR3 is TGCAGTGCTAGAGATCAGTACGAGCAGTACTTC. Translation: CSARDQYEQYF.

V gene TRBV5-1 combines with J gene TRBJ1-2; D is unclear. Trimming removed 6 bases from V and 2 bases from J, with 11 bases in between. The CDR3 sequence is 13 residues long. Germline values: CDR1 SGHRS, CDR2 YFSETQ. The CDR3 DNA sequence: TGCGCCAGCACCAGTTCCCGAAACTATGGCTACACCTTC. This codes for CASTSSRNYGYTF. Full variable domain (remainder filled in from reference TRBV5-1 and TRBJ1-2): KAGVTQTPRYLIKTRGQQVTLSCSPISGHRSVSWYQQTPGQGLQFLFEYFSETQRNKGNFPGRFSGRQFSNSRSEMNVSTLELGDSALYLCASTSSRNYGYTFGSGTRLTVV.

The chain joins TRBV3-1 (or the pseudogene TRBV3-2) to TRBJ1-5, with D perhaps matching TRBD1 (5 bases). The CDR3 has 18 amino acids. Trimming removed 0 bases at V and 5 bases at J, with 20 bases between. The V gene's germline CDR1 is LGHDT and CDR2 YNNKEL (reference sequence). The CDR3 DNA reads TGTGCCAGCAGCCAAGACGCATTCGGGGCGGGGGGTCATCAGCCCCAGCATTTT. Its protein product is CASSQDAFGAGGHQPQHF.

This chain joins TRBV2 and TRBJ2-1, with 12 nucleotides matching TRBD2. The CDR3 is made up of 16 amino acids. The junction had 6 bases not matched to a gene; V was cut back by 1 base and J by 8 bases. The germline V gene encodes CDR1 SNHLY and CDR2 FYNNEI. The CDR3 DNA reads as TGTGCCAGCAGTGAAGGGACTAGCGGGGCAGAGGATGAGCAGTTCTTC. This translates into CASSEGTSGAEDEQFF.

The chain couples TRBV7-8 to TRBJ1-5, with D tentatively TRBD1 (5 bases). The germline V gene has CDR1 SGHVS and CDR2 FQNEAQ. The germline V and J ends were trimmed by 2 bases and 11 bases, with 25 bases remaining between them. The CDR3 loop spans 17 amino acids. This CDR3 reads CASSLLGGYRGPQTQHF. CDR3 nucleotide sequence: TGTGCCAGCAGCTTACTAGGAGGGTATCGGGGCCCGCAGACCCAGCATTTT.

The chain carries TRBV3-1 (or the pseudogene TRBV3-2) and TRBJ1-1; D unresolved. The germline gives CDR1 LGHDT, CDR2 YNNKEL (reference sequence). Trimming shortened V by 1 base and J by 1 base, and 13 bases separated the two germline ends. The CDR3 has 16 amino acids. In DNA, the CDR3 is TGTGCCAGCAGCCAAGGAGAGGTTCTCAGGAACACTGAAGCTTTCTTT. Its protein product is CASSQGEVLRNTEAFF.

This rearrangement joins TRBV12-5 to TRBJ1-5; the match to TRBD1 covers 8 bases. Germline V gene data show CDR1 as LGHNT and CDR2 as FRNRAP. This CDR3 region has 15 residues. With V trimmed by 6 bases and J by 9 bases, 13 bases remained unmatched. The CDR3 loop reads CASGDSGQAYRPQHF. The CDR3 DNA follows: TGTGCTAGTGGAGATTCGGGACAGGCGTATCGGCCCCAGCATTTT.

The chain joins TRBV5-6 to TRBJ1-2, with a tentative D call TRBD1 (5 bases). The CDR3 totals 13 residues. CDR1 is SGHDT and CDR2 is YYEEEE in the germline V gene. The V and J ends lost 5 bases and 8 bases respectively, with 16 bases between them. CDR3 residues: CASSRGLYEGYTF. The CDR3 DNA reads TGTGCCAGCAGTAGGGGTCTCTATGAGGGCTACACCTTC.

The CDR3 is CASSGWLSSYEQYF. The CDR3 coding sequence is TGTGCCAGCAGTGGCTGGCTGAGCTCCTACGAGCAGTACTTC. The rearrangement links TRBV2 to TRBJ2-7; D is ambiguous. The CDR3 has 14 amino acids. Trimming left V 4 bases short and J 0 bases short, with 10 bases between. Germline V CDR1 and CDR2: SNHLY, FYNNEI.

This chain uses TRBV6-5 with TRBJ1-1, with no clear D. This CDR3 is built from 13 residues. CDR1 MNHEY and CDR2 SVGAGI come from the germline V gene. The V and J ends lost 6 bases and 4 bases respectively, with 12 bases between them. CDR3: CASRASMATEAFF. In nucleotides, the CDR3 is TGTGCCAGCAGAGCTTCGATGGCCACTGAAGCTTTCTTT.

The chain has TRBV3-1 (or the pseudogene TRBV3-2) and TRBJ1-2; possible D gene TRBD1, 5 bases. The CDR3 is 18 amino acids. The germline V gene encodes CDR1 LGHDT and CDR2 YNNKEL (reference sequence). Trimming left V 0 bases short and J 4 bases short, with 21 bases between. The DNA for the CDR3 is TGTGCCAGCAGCCAAGATGGGACGGGCCCTCTAATCCCCTATGGCTACACCTTC. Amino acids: CASSQDGTGPLIPYGYTF.

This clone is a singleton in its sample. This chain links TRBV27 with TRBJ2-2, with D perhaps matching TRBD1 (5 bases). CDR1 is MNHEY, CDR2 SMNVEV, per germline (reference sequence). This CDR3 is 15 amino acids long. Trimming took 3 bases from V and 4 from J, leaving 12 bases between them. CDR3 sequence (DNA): TGTGCCAGCAGTTTGTGGGGCGCGAGCACCGGGGAGCTGTTTTTT. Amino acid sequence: CASSLWGASTGELFF.

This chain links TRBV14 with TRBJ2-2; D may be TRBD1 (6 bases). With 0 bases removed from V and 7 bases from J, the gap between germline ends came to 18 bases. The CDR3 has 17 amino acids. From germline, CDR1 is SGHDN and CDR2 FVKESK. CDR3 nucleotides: TGTGCCAGCAGCCAAGATTCCCAGACAGGTCTTTTCGGGGAGCTGTTTTTT. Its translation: CASSQDSQTGLFGELFF. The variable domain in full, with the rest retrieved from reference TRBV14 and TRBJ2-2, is EAGVTQFPSHSVIEKGQTVTLRCDPISGHDNLYWYRRVMGKEIKFLLHFVKESKQDESGMPNNRFLAERTGGTYSTLKVQPAELEDSGVYFCASSQDSQTGLFGELFFGEGSRLTVL.